This TCR beta chain was sequenced for a study of early T cells in non-severe SARS-CoV-2 infection. Study outcomes and limitations: VDJdb-based annotation leaned toward anti-spike CD8 responses and missed private and CD4 specificities.

With 2 bases removed from V and 7 bases from J, the gap between germline ends came to 12 bases. CDR3 length equals 14 residues. The germline V gene encodes CDR1 MDHEN and CDR2 SYDVKM. This clonotype came up a few times. Its specificity is not known. TCRdb itself ran the 5' RACE reads through MiXCR, one entry per CDR3 protein. The sample comprises tens of thousands of distinct CDR3 sequences, 9% to 15% of which are singletons, and roughly 3.9% rests with the top ten. The specimen was whole blood. The chain joins TRBV28 to TRBJ1-5; D unclear. This TCR came from an adult who was a healthcare worker with PCR-confirmed SARS-CoV-2 infection or an uninfected control (not recorded which). The CDR3 DNA is TGTGCCAGCAGTTTAGCGTCGTCGGGGCAGCCCCAGCATTTT. It yields the protein CASSLASSGQPQHF.